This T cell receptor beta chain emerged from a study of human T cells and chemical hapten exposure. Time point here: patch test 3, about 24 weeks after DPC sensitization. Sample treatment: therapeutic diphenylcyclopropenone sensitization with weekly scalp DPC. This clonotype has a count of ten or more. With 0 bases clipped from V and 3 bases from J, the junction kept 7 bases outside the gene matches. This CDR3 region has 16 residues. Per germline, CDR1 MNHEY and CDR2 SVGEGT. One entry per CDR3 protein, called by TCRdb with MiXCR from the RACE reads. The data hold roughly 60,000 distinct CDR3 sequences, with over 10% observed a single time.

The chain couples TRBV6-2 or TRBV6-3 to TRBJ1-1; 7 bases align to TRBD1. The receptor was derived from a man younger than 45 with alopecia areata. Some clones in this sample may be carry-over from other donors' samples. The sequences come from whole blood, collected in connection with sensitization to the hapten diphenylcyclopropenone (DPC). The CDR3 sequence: CASSYSIGQGDTEAFF. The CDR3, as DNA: TGTGCCAGCAGTTACTCGATAGGCCAGGGGGACACTGAAGCTTTCTTT.